This T cell receptor (beta chain) was found in a study of cytomegalovirus exposure and HLA in healthy donors. Background on the study: Genotyping showed approximately 81% of over 350 donors falling in the Caucasian-associated ancestry cluster. General study points: Listed as cytomegalovirus-associated were over 150 TCR beta chains. Previous analysis showed most TCR beta V segments were productive about 90% or about 30% of the time.

As regards this clone: What it recognizes is unknown.

A multiplex PCR was run with 60 Vbeta primers and 13 Jbeta primers. This table comes from immunoSEQ multiplex PCR, and its TCRdb copy is limited to in-frame clones, with some not included. The sample includes some 71,000 clones. V lost 6 bases to trimming and J lost 0 bases, with 17 bases between them. CDR1 and CDR2 (germline): SGHAT, FQNNGV. The CDR3 has 16 amino acids. The chain uses TRBV11-2 and TRBJ2-5; TRBD2 might be the D (5 bases). Material: PBMCs. The sequence came from a woman younger than 45 in good health and CMV-seronegative. CDR3 protein: CASRARTDSHQETQYF. The CDR3 DNA is TGTGCCAGCAGAGCCCGGACGGACTCTCACCAAGAGACCCAGTACTTC.